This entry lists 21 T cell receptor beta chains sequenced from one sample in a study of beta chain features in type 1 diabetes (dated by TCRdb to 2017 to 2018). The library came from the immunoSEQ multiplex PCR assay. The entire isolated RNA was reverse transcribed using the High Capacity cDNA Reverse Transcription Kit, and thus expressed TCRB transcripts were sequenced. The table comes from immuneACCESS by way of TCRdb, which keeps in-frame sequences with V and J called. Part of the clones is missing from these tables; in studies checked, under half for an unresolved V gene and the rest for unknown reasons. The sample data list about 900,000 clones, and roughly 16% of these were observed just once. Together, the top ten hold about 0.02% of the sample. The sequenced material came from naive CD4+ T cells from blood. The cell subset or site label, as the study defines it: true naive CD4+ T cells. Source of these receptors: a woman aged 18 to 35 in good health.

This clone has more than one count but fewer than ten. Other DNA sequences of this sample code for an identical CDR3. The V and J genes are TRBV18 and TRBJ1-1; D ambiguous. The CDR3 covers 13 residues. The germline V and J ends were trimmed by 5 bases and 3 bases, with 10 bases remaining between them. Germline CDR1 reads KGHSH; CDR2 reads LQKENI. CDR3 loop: CASSSGVDTEAFF. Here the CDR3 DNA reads TGTGCCAGCTCATCTGGAGTTGACACTGAAGCTTTCTTT.

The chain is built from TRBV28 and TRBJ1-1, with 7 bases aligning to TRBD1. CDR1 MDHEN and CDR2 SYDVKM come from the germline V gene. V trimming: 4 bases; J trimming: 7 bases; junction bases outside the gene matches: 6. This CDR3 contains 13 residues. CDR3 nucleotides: TGTGCCAGCAGTTCGGGACAGACTATTGAAGCTTTCTTT. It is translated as CASSSGQTIEAFF.

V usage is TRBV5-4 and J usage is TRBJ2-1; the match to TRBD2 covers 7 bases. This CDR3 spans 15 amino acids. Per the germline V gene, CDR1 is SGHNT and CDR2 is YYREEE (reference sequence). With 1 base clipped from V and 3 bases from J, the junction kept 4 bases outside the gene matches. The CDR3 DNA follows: TGTGCCAGCAGCTTGTGGACGGGAGGCTACAATGAGCAGTTCTTC. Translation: CASSLWTGGYNEQFF.

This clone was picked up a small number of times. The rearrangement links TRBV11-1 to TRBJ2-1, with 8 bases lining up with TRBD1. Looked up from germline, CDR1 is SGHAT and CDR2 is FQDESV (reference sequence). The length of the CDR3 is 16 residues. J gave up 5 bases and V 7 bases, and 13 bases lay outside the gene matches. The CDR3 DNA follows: TGTGCCAGCACCCGACGGTGGACAGGGAGGAACAATGAGCAGTTCTTC. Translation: CASTRRWTGRNNEQFF.

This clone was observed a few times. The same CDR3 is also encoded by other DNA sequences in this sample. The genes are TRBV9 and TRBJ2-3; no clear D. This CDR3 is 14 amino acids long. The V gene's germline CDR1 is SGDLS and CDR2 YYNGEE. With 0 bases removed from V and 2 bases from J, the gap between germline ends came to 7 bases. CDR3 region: CASSVGGNTDTQYF. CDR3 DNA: TGTGCCAGCAGCGTAGGCGGAAACACAGATACGCAGTATTTT.

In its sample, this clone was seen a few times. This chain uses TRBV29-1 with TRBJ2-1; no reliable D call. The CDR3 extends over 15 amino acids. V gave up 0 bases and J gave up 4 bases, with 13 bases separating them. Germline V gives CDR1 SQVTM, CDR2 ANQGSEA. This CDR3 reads CSVEDLIPYYNEQFF. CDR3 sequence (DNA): TGCAGCGTTGAAGATCTGATCCCGTATTACAATGAGCAGTTCTTC.

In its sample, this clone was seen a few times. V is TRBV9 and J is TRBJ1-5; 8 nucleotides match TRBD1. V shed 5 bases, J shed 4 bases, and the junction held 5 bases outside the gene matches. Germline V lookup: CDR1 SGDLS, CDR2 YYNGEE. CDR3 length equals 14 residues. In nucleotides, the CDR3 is TGTGCCAGCAGTCGGACAGGGCGTAATCAGCCCCAGCATTTT. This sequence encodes CASSRTGRNQPQHF.

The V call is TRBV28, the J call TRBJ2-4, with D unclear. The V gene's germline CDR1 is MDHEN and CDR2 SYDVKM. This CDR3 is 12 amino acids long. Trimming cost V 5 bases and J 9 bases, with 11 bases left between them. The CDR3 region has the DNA TGTGCCAGCAGTCCCTGGTATACCATTCAGTACTTC. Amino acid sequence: CASSPWYTIQYF.

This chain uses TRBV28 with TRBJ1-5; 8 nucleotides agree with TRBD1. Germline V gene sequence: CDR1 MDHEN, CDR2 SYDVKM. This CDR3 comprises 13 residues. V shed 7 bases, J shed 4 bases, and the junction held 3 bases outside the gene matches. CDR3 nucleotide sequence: TGTGCCAGCAATCAGGGGGCTAATCAGCCCCAGCATTTT. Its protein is CASNQGANQPQHF. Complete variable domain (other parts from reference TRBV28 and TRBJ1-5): DVKVTQSSRYLVKRTGEKVFLECVQDMDHENMFWYRQDPGLGLRLIYFSYDVKMKEKGDIPEGYSVSREKKERFSLILESASTNQTSMYLCASNQGANQPQHFGDGTRLSIL.

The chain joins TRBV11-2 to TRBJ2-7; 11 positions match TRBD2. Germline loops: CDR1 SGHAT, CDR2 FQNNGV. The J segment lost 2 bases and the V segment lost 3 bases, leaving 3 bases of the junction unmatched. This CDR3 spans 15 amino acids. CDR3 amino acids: CASSFGTSGAYEQYF. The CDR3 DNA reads TGTGCCAGCAGCTTTGGGACTAGCGGCGCCTACGAGCAGTACTTC.

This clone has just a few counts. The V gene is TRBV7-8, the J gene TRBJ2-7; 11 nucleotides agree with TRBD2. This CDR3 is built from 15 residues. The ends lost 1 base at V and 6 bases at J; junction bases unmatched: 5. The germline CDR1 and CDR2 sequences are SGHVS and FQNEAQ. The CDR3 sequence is CASSLVTSGKVEQYF. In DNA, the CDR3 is TGTGCCAGCAGCTTAGTGACTAGCGGGAAGGTCGAGCAGTACTTC.

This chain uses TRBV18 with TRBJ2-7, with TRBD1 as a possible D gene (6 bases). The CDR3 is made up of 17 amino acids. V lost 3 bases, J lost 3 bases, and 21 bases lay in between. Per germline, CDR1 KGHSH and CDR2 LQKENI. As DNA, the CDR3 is TGTGCCAGCTCACCGCTTGGGCCAGGACAGAATTTCTACGAGCAGTACTTC. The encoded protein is CASSPLGPGQNFYEQYF.

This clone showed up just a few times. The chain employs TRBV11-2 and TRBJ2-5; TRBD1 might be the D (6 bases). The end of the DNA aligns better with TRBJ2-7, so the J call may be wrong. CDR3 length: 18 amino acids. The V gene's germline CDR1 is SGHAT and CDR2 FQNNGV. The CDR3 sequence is CASSLVGGWDQALYEQYF. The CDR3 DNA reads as TGTGCCAGCAGCTTAGTAGGGGGTTGGGACCAAGCGCTCTACGAGCAGTACTTC.

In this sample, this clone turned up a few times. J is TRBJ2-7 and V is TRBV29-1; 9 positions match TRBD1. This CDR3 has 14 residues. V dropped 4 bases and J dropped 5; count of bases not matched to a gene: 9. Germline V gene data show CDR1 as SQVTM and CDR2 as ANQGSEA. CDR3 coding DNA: TGCAGCGTTGGACCGGGACAGGGTCTCCACGAGCAGTACTTC. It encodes CSVGPGQGLHEQYF.

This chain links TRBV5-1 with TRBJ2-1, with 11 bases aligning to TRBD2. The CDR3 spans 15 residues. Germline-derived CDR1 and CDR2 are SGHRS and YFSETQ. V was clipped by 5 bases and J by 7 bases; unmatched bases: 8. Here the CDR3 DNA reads TGCGCCAGCAGTTCCGGACTAGCGGGCAGAAATGAGCAGTTCTTC. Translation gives CASSSGLAGRNEQFF.

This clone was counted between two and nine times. The CDR3 DNA follows: TGTGCCAGCAGGCCCCAGGTTTCTGCCGGGGAGCTGTTTTTT. Encoded protein: CASRPQVSAGELFF. This rearrangement joins TRBV6-5 to TRBJ2-2, with D unresolved. Trimming removed 6 bases at V and 6 bases at J, with 14 bases between. This CDR3 has 14 residues. Looked up from germline, CDR1 is MNHEY and CDR2 is SVGAGI.

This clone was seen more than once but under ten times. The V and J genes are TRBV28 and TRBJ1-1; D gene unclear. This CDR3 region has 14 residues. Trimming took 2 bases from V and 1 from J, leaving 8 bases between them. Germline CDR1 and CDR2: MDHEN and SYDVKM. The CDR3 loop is CASSLVWANTEAFF. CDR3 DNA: TGTGCCAGCAGTTTAGTTTGGGCGAACACTGAAGCTTTCTTT.

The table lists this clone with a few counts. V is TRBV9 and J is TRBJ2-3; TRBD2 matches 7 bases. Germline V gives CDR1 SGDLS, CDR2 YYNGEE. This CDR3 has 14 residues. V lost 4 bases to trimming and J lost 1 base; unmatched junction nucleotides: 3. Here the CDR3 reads CASSTGLGTDTQYF. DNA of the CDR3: TGTGCCAGCAGCACCGGACTAGGCACAGATACGCAGTATTTT.

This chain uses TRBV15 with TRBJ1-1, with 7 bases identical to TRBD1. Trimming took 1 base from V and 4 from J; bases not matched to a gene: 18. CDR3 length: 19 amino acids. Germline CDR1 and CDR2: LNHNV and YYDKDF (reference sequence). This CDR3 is CATSRAFEGARLKGTEAFF. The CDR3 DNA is TGTGCCACCAGCAGAGCGTTCGAGGGGGCGAGGCTGAAGGGCACTGAAGCTTTCTTT.

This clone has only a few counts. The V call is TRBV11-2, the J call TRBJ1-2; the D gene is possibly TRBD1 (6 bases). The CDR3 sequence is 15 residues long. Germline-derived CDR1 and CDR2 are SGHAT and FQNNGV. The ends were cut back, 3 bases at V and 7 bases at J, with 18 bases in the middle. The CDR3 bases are TGTGCCAGCAGCTTTACGGACAGTTCAGTCACTGGCTACACCTTC. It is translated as CASSFTDSSVTGYTF.

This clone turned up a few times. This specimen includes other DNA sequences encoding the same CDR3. The CDR3 is CASSLAGTVNQPQHF. The CDR3, as DNA: TGTGCCAGCAGCTTAGCTGGGACAGTAAATCAGCCCCAGCATTTT. The rearrangement uses TRBV7-2 and TRBJ1-5; TRBD1 matches 7 bases. Trimming at V came to 0 bases and at J to 4 bases, leaving 3 bases not matched to a gene. CDR1 is SGHTA, CDR2 FQGNSA, per germline. The CDR3 has 15 residues.